These 26 T cell receptor beta chains came from one sample sequenced in a study of blood T cell repertoires in COVID-19. Assay used: immunoSEQ multiplex PCR; TCRdb lists only in-frame clones, some missing. The sample carries about 140,000 clones, about 77% recorded once. Sequenced: peripheral blood. All receptors come from a man aged 60 to 75 with acute or convalescent COVID-19.

The J gene is TRBJ2-7, the V gene TRBV5-1; no firm D call. Looked up from germline, CDR1 is SGHRS and CDR2 is YFSETQ. This CDR3 has 12 residues. Between the trimmed V and J ends, which lost 1 base and 4 bases, there was a span of 6 bases. The CDR3 DNA sequence: TGCGCCAGCAGCTTGTCCCAGTACGAGCAGTACTTC. Translated, it gives CASSLSQYEQYF.

This chain joins TRBV10-3 and TRBJ2-6, with 7 bases identical to TRBD2. Looked up from germline, CDR1 is ENHRY and CDR2 is SYGVKD. J lost 0 bases, V lost 3 bases, and 5 bases had no gene match. This CDR3 comprises 17 residues. CDR3 DNA: TGTGCCATCAGTGATCCCGGGGAGGGCTCTGGGGCCAACGTCCTGACTTTC. This translates into CAISDPGEGSGANVLTF.

The chain employs TRBV5-1 and TRBJ1-1; tentative D call: TRBD1 (6 bases). Per germline, CDR1 SGHRS and CDR2 YFSETQ. The ends were cut back, 4 bases at V and 1 base at J, with 11 bases in the middle. The CDR3 consists of 14 residues. DNA of the CDR3: TGCGCCAGCAGCCCGGGAGGGGGGAACACTGAAGCTTTCTTT. Residues: CASSPGGGNTEAFF.

This clone was seen only a few times. The chain recombines TRBV7-8 with TRBJ1-6; D uncertain. The V end was cut by 5 bases, the J end by 3 bases, with 14 bases between. The CDR3 extends over 16 amino acids. Germline loops: CDR1 SGHVS, CDR2 FQNEAQ. In DNA form, the CDR3 reads TGTGCCAGCAGCCCGGATGGGCAGGTCTATAATTCACCCCTCCACTTT. It translates to CASSPDGQVYNSPLHF.

Only one count was recorded for this clone. The chain couples TRBV23-1 to TRBJ1-5; 10 nucleotides agree with TRBD1. TRBV23-1 is an ORF for which the function is uncertain. V lost 0 bases, J lost 2 bases, and 10 bases stayed unmatched. The CDR3 is 19 residues long. The CDR3 loop reads CASSQSAKGQGSGNQPQHF. The CDR3 bases are TGCGCCAGCAGTCAATCGGCTAAGGGACAGGGGTCGGGCAATCAGCCCCAGCATTTT.

The rearrangement uses TRBV27 and TRBJ2-3; 9 bases match TRBD2. The CDR3 sequence is 20 residues long. The J segment lost 2 bases and the V segment lost 2 bases, leaving 17 bases of the junction unmatched. The germline V gene encodes CDR1 MNHEY and CDR2 SMNVEV (reference sequence). The DNA for the CDR3 is TGTGCCAGCAGTTTAGGTTACAGGCGGGGCAGACTAGCGGACACAGATACGCAGTATTTT. Protein: CASSLGYRRGRLADTDTQYF.

V is TRBV4-2 and J is TRBJ1-3; no reliable D call. Germline-derived CDR1 and CDR2 are LGHNA and YNFKEQ. The V end lost 0 bases, the J end lost 4 bases, and 13 bases lay between the germline ends. The CDR3 covers 16 residues. The CDR3: CASSQDSGTVGNTIYF. The DNA of the CDR3 is TGTGCCAGCAGCCAAGATTCTGGAACAGTGGGAAACACCATATATTTT.

In its sample, this clone was seen a few times. The chain is built from TRBV19 and TRBJ1-1; D is ambiguous. Looked up from germline, CDR1 is LNHDA and CDR2 is SQIVND (reference sequence). Trimming took 6 bases from V and 0 from J, leaving 20 bases between them. This CDR3 has 17 amino acids. The CDR3 DNA sequence: TGTGCCAGTAGCCTCAACCAGGATTATATAATGAACACTGAAGCTTTCTTT. Encoded protein: CASSLNQDYIMNTEAFF.

In its sample, this clone was seen a few times. V and J are TRBV7-9 and TRBJ2-2, with D possibly being TRBD1 (6 bases). The CDR3 has 14 residues. The V end was cut by 3 bases, the J end by 4 bases, with 9 bases between. Per the germline V gene, CDR1 is SEHNR and CDR2 is FQNEAQ (reference sequence). CDR3 protein: CASSLTGGTGELFF. The DNA of the CDR3 is TGTGCCAGCAGCTTGACAGGTGGCACCGGGGAGCTGTTTTTT.

This clone was counted ten times or more. The chain is built from TRBV3-1 (or the pseudogene TRBV3-2) and TRBJ1-1; D is possibly TRBD1 (6 bases). V lost 3 bases and J lost 5, with 7 bases in between. Germline assignment: CDR1 LGHDT and CDR2 YNNKEL (reference sequence). The CDR3 contains 12 residues. CDR3 in DNA: TGTGCCAGCAGCCATGGACAGACTGAAGCTTTCTTT. It specifies CASSHGQTEAFF.

This chain links TRBV10-3 with TRBJ2-1; 10 nucleotides agree with TRBD2. Unmatched junction bases numbered 6, after V lost 11 bases and J lost 5 bases. The CDR3 totals 13 residues. Germline CDR1 is ENHRY and CDR2 is SYGVKD. CDR3 sequence: CALGTSGDNEQFF. Here the CDR3 DNA reads TGTGCCCTGGGAACTAGCGGGGACAATGAGCAGTTCTTC.

In its sample, this clone was seen once. The chain couples TRBV12-5 to TRBJ1-5, with 11 bases fitting TRBD1. The CDR3 has 18 amino acids. Germline V CDR1 and CDR2: LGHNT, FRNRAP. V dropped 0 bases and J dropped 4; count of bases not matched to a gene: 8. The CDR3 reads CASGLVTPGTGGNQPQHF. In nucleotides, the CDR3 is TGTGCTAGTGGTTTGGTAACGCCTGGGACAGGGGGTAATCAGCCCCAGCATTTT.

This sequence joins TRBV3-1 (or the pseudogene TRBV3-2) and TRBJ2-5, with a weak D call TRBD2 (6 bases). Germline V gene sequence: CDR1 LGHDT, CDR2 YNNKEL (reference sequence). V was trimmed by 8 bases and J by 2 bases, leaving 21 bases between them. This CDR3 region has 16 residues. The CDR3: CASLLFGGPGQETQYF. The CDR3 DNA follows: TGTGCCAGCCTTCTTTTTGGAGGGCCAGGGCAAGAGACCCAGTACTTC.

V usage is TRBV28 and J usage is TRBJ1-6; no clear D. CDR3 length equals 17 residues. V lost 6 bases, J lost 4 bases, and 19 bases lay in between. Germline CDR1 and CDR2: MDHEN and SYDVKM. The CDR3 DNA reads TGTGCCAGCAGCTCCAAGGTCCGGGAACTATATAATTCACCCCTCCACTTT. As protein: CASSSKVRELYNSPLHF.

The V gene is TRBV6-6, the J gene TRBJ1-5; weak D call: TRBD1 (6 bases). V was trimmed by 7 bases and J by 3 bases, leaving 13 bases between them. Per germline, CDR1 MNHNY and CDR2 SVGAGI (reference sequence). The CDR3 consists of 14 residues. The CDR3 sequence is CASTQTGNNQPQHF. The CDR3 DNA reads as TGTGCCAGCACCCAGACAGGAAACAATCAGCCCCAGCATTTT.

This chain links TRBV11-2 with TRBJ2-1; 10 bases line up with TRBD2. This CDR3 region has 15 residues. V gave up 0 bases and J gave up 8 bases; unmatched junction bases: 4. Germline V gene sequence: CDR1 SGHAT, CDR2 FQNNGV. The CDR3 is CASSLDSGRIDEQFF. The CDR3 DNA reads as TGTGCCAGCAGCTTAGATAGCGGGAGGATCGATGAGCAGTTCTTC.

The V gene is TRBV11-3, the J gene TRBJ1-4; D is ambiguous. The CDR3 has 12 residues. Trimming pared 5 bases from V and 7 bases from J, leaving 8 bases between. The germline CDR1 and CDR2 sequences are SGHNT and YENEEA. The CDR3 is CASSPEFEKLFF. CDR3 in DNA: TGTGCCAGCAGCCCTGAGTTTGAAAAACTGTTTTTT.

A few counts support this clone. The gene calls are TRBV4-1 and TRBJ2-3; D might be TRBD1 (5 bases). The CDR3 length is 14 residues. Looked up from germline, CDR1 is MGHRA and CDR2 is YSYEKL. Trimming shortened V by 3 bases and J by 5 bases, and 12 bases separated the two germline ends. CDR3 protein: CASSHPYRGDTQYF. The CDR3 region has the DNA TGCGCCAGCAGCCACCCCTATAGGGGAGATACGCAGTATTTT.

The J gene is TRBJ1-4, the V gene TRBV4-1, with D unclear. The V end lost 6 bases, the J end lost 0 bases, and 11 bases lay between the germline ends. The CDR3 runs 15 residues. CDR1 and CDR2 (germline): MGHRA, YSYEKL. The CDR3 DNA is TGCGCCAGCAGACCGCACAGTTCAACTAATGAAAAACTGTTTTTT. Translating it yields CASRPHSSTNEKLFF.

V usage is TRBV5-1 and J usage is TRBJ2-5; TRBD2 aligns across 7 bases. The CDR3 is 16 amino acids. Germline V gene lookup returns CDR1 SGHRS and CDR2 YFSETQ. The V gene end was trimmed by 0 bases and the J gene end by 0 bases; junction bases not matched to a gene: 5. CDR3 bases: TGCGCCAGCAGCTTGGGGCTAGCGGTGAACCAAGAGACCCAGTACTTC. This translates into CASSLGLAVNQETQYF.

The rearrangement joins TRBV7-3 to TRBJ2-7; D is perhaps TRBD1 (6 bases). The CDR3 sequence is 16 residues long. CDR1 is SGHTA, CDR2 FQGTGA, per germline. Trimming left V 3 bases short and J 7 bases short, with 22 bases between. The DNA for the CDR3 is TGTGCCAGCAGCTTCAAAGTACAGGGTTCCGGTAGGGAGCAGTACTTC. Amino acids: CASSFKVQGSGREQYF.

The chain employs TRBV24-1 and TRBJ1-2; D may be TRBD1 (6 bases). The CDR3 length is 14 residues. Germline values: CDR1 KGHDR, CDR2 SFDVKD. V lost 4 bases and J lost 2, with 10 bases in between. The CDR3 protein is CATSDGDKNYGYTF. CDR3 DNA: TGTGCCACCAGTGACGGGGACAAGAACTATGGCTACACCTTC.

This chain links TRBV2 with TRBJ1-1, with D perhaps matching TRBD1 (5 bases). The CDR3 has 10 amino acids. Germline V gene data show CDR1 as SNHLY and CDR2 as FYNNEI. Trimming removed 10 bases at V and 6 bases at J, with 9 bases between. CDR3 sequence: CAIGVAEAFF. The CDR3 DNA reads TGTGCCATAGGGGTCGCTGAAGCTTTCTTT.

This clone was seen more than once but under ten times. This chain connects TRBV6-4 to TRBJ1-1; TRBD1 is a possible D gene (6 bases). The CDR3 loop spans 13 amino acids. Trimming took 6 bases from V and 0 from J, leaving 8 bases between them. CDR1 and CDR2 (germline): MRHNA, SNTAGT. The CDR3 DNA sequence: TGTGCCAGCAGGGACAGCCTGAACACTGAAGCTTTCTTT. Its protein product is CASRDSLNTEAFF.

The V gene is TRBV5-4, the J gene TRBJ2-5; 9 nucleotides agree with TRBD1. J gave up 5 bases and V 3 bases, and 5 bases lay outside the gene matches. Germline assignment: CDR1 SGHNT and CDR2 YYREEE (reference sequence). The CDR3 extends over 14 amino acids. CDR3 sequence: CASSSTGGGETQYF. CDR3 nucleotide sequence: TGTGCCAGCAGCTCTACAGGGGGCGGGGAGACCCAGTACTTC.

This chain joins TRBV30 and TRBJ2-7; perhaps TRBD1 as D (5 bases). This CDR3 comprises 13 residues. The V gene lost 0 bases and the J gene lost 2 bases, with 8 bases spanning the gap. CDR1 and CDR2 (germline): GTSNPN, SVGIG (reference sequence). For the CDR3, the DNA is TGTGCCTGGAGTGTAGCCAGGGCCTACGAGCAGTACTTC. Protein sequence: CAWSVARAYEQYF.